Presented here are 24 T cell receptor beta chains from one specimen sequenced in a study of cytomegalovirus exposure and HLA in healthy donors. Some clones are missing from TCRdb's copy, which holds only in-frame ones; the method was immunoSEQ multiplex PCR. The sample contains 110,000 or so clones, around 85% of which appear only once. Material for sequencing was PBMCs. The receptors here all came from a man aged 18 to 30 in good health and CMV-seropositive.

The gene calls are TRBV5-1 and TRBJ1-6, with TRBD1 matching 7 bases. Germline V gene lookup returns CDR1 SGHRS and CDR2 YFSETQ. The CDR3 contains 16 residues. The junction had 13 bases not matched to a gene; V was cut back by 3 bases and J by 10 bases. CDR3 DNA sequence: TGCGCCAGCAGCTCCGCCGGGACAGACGATGGGTCACCCCTCCACTTT. Its protein is CASSSAGTDDGSPLHF.

This chain uses TRBV19 with TRBJ2-5; no clear D. CDR3 size: 12 residues. Germline values: CDR1 LNHDA, CDR2 SQIVND (reference sequence). V dropped 3 bases and J dropped 5 bases, with 7 bases sitting between them. The CDR3: CASSIPRETQYF. The CDR3 DNA sequence: TGTGCCAGTAGTATCCCCAGGGAGACCCAGTACTTC.

The chain combines TRBV19 with TRBJ2-3; D perhaps matches TRBD2 (6 bases). Germline values: CDR1 LNHDA, CDR2 SQIVND (reference sequence). The CDR3 runs 15 residues. V shed 4 bases and J shed 6 bases, with 17 bases lying between them. CDR3 in DNA: TGTGCCAGTAGTACGGGACTTGGGCAAATCGATACGCAGTATTTT. This translates into CASSTGLGQIDTQYF. The variable domain in full, with the rest retrieved from reference TRBV19 and TRBJ2-3, is DGGITQSPKYLFRKEGQNVTLSCEQNLNHDAMYWYRQDPGQGLRLIYYSQIVNDFQKGDIAEGYSVSREKKESFPLTVTSAQKNPTAFYLCASSTGLGQIDTQYFGPGTRLTVL.

The count of this clone is one. The V gene is TRBV29-1, the J gene TRBJ2-1; D is perhaps TRBD1 (6 bases). CDR1 is SQVTM, CDR2 ANQGSEA, per germline. This CDR3 spans 13 amino acids. Trimming stripped 2 bases from V and 10 bases from J, with 15 bases between. Here the CDR3 reads CSVESRGWYEQFF. The CDR3 coding sequence is TGCAGCGTTGAAAGCAGGGGTTGGTACGAGCAGTTCTTC.

This clone was observed a handful of times. CDR3 nucleotide sequence: TGCACCAGCAGCGATCGTGATTTGCGGGGGGCCGCCTACGAGCAGTACTTC. It translates to CTSSDRDLRGAAYEQYF. The chain couples TRBV1 to TRBJ2-7; the DNA was not compared with TRBD2, the D call given in the table. TRBV1 is termed a pseudogene. The CDR3 length is 17 residues.

V is TRBV6-1 and J is TRBJ2-7, with unresolved D. Trimming pared 2 bases from V and 3 bases from J, leaving 5 bases between. The CDR3 length is 12 residues. Germline CDR1 and CDR2: MNHNS and SASEGT. CDR3 coding DNA: TGTGCCAGCAGTGAAACGGTCTACGAGCAGTACTTC. Amino acids: CASSETVYEQYF.

The genes are TRBV7-9 and TRBJ2-4; 8 bases align to TRBD1. V lost 1 base to trimming and J lost 8 bases; unmatched junction nucleotides: 7. The CDR3 is 15 residues long. Germline loops: CDR1 SEHNR, CDR2 FQNEAQ (reference sequence). The CDR3 sequence is CASSLGGRGRDIQYF. The CDR3 nucleotides are TGTGCCAGCAGCTTAGGCGGCAGGGGGCGCGACATTCAGTACTTC.

V usage is TRBV5-1 and J usage is TRBJ1-4; TRBD1 matches at 7 bases. V was clipped by 10 bases and J by 4 bases; unmatched bases: 4. The CDR3 totals 12 residues. Germline loops: CDR1 SGHRS, CDR2 YFSETQ. CDR3: CASQGSNEKLFF. CDR3 bases: TGCGCCTCACAGGGGAGTAATGAAAAACTGTTTTTT.

The chain links TRBV7-2 to TRBJ2-6; D is unresolved. Trimming left V 1 base short and J 0 bases short, with 7 bases between. The CDR3 loop spans 16 amino acids. In germline, CDR1 is SGHTA, CDR2 FQGNSA. The CDR3 region is CASSLDGSSGANVLTF. Here the CDR3 DNA reads TGTGCCAGCAGCTTAGACGGTAGCTCTGGGGCCAACGTCCTGACTTTC.

This sequence joins TRBV15 and TRBJ1-3; D call uncertain. Germline assignment: CDR1 LNHNV and CDR2 YYDKDF (reference sequence). V was shortened by 3 bases and J by 1 base, with 13 bases between the two germline ends. The CDR3 is 16 residues long. This CDR3 reads CATSSYTSRSGNTIYF. The CDR3 coding sequence is TGTGCCACCAGCAGTTACACTAGTAGATCTGGAAACACCATATATTTT.

The chain uses TRBV25-1 and TRBJ2-7, with a tentative D call TRBD2 (5 bases). Germline-derived CDR1 and CDR2 are MGHDK and SYGVNS. V lost 1 base and J 2 bases, leaving 6 bases between the germline ends. This CDR3 is built from 13 residues. This chain's CDR3 is CASSESGTYEQYF. CDR3 coding DNA: TGTGCCAGCAGTGAATCGGGGACCTACGAGCAGTACTTC.

This clone turned up a few times. The genes are TRBV4-2 and TRBJ2-5; TRBD2 agrees at 11 bases. In germline, CDR1 is LGHNA, CDR2 YNFKEQ. CDR3 size: 14 residues. Trimming cost V 5 bases and J 5 bases; bases outside gene matches: 4. The CDR3 reads CASSFASGGETQYF. The CDR3 DNA sequence: TGTGCCAGCAGCTTTGCTAGCGGGGGGGAGACCCAGTACTTC.

The J gene is TRBJ2-1, the V gene TRBV10-3, with 9 bases lining up with TRBD1. CDR3 length equals 15 residues. The ends lost 6 bases at V and 3 bases at J; junction bases unmatched: 6. Germline CDR1 and CDR2: ENHRY and SYGVKD. The CDR3 DNA is TGTGCCATCAGAACGGGACAGGGTGACTACAATGAGCAGTTCTTC. This sequence encodes CAIRTGQGDYNEQFF.

V is TRBV19 and J is TRBJ1-3, with D uncertain. V lost 3 bases to trimming and J lost 8 bases, with 8 bases between them. Germline assignment: CDR1 LNHDA and CDR2 SQIVND (reference sequence). CDR3 length: 12 residues. In DNA form, the CDR3 reads TGTGCCAGTAGTATGTCGCCGGACACCATATATTTT. Amino acid sequence: CASSMSPDTIYF.

J is TRBJ1-2 and V is TRBV5-8; D gene ambiguous. Trimming removed 3 bases at V and 7 bases at J, with 13 bases between. The CDR3 sequence is 13 residues long. Germline V gene data show CDR1 as SGHTS and CDR2 as YDEGEE. The CDR3 bases are TGTGCCAGCAGCTGGAGACTGGCGGGTGGCTACACCTTC. Its translation is CASSWRLAGGYTF.

The chain links TRBV6-5 to TRBJ1-5, with D possibly matching TRBD1 (5 bases). The germline V and J ends were trimmed by 2 bases and 4 bases, with 12 bases remaining between them. Per the germline V gene, CDR1 is MNHEY and CDR2 is SVGAGI. The CDR3 spans 15 residues. The CDR3 region is CASSYRTGLNQPQHF. The CDR3 DNA reads TGTGCCAGCAGTTACCGCACAGGCTTGAATCAGCCCCAGCATTTT.

This chain links TRBV5-1 with TRBJ2-2, with 9 bases aligning to TRBD1. The CDR3 totals 15 residues. Germline V gene data show CDR1 as SGHRS and CDR2 as YFSETQ. The V gene end was trimmed by 7 bases and the J gene end by 5 bases; junction bases not matched to a gene: 9. The CDR3 protein is CASAPDRGRTGELFF. The CDR3 DNA sequence: TGCGCCAGCGCACCAGACAGGGGGAGAACCGGGGAGCTGTTTTTT.

The rearrangement joins TRBV7-9 to TRBJ1-1; 8 nucleotides agree with TRBD1. The V gene's germline CDR1 is SEHNR and CDR2 FQNEAQ (reference sequence). This CDR3 spans 14 amino acids. With V trimmed by 5 bases and J by 8 bases, 10 bases remained unmatched. The CDR3 sequence is CASSPDRGVWEAFF. DNA of the CDR3: TGTGCCAGCAGCCCAGACAGGGGAGTCTGGGAAGCTTTCTTT. Full variable domain (remainder filled in from reference TRBV7-9 and TRBJ1-1): DTGVSQNPRHKITKRGQNVTFRCDPISEHNRLYWYRQTLGQGPEFLTYFQNEAQLEKSRLLSDRFSAERPKGSFSTLEIQRTEQGDSAMYLCASSPDRGVWEAFFGQGTRLTVV.

The chain has TRBV4-3 and TRBJ1-1, with 11 bases fitting TRBD1. V was clipped by 5 bases and J by 8 bases; unmatched bases: 7. From germline, CDR1 is LGHNA and CDR2 YSLEER. This CDR3 comprises 14 residues. CDR3 sequence: CASSTRTGGAEAFF. CDR3 nucleotides: TGCGCCAGCAGCACCCGGACAGGGGGCGCAGAAGCTTTCTTT.

The chain has TRBV5-1 and TRBJ2-3, with 7 bases that match TRBD1. The ends lost 4 bases at V and 0 bases at J; junction bases unmatched: 8. The length of the CDR3 is 16 residues. CDR1 SGHRS and CDR2 YFSETQ come from the germline V gene. This CDR3 is CASSVMTGRSTDTQYF. CDR3 bases: TGCGCCAGCAGCGTGATGACAGGGAGAAGCACAGATACGCAGTATTTT. Combining the CDR3 with reference TRBV5-1 and TRBJ2-3 gives the whole variable domain KAGVTQTPRYLIKTRGQQVTLSCSPISGHRSVSWYQQTPGQGLQFLFEYFSETQRNKGNFPGRFSGRQFSNSRSEMNVSTLELGDSALYLCASSVMTGRSTDTQYFGPGTRLTVL.

The rearrangement links TRBV5-6 to TRBJ2-3; 10 bases map to TRBD2. The CDR3 contains 15 residues. Germline-derived CDR1 and CDR2 are SGHDT and YYEEEE. V gave up 4 bases and J gave up 3 bases; unmatched junction bases: 5. The DNA of the CDR3 is TGTGCCAGCAGCCCCGGACTAGCGGCAACAGATACGCAGTATTTT. Encoded protein: CASSPGLAATDTQYF.

The chain combines TRBV2 with TRBJ1-1; TRBD1 matches 7 bases. J gave up 3 bases and V 5 bases, and 3 bases lay outside the gene matches. This CDR3 has 13 amino acids. The germline gives CDR1 SNHLY, CDR2 FYNNEI. The CDR3: CASSPQGYTEAFF. CDR3 nucleotides: TGTGCCAGCAGTCCACAGGGGTACACTGAAGCTTTCTTT.

This CDR3 is CASSEAIGGNEQFF. The CDR3 DNA reads as TGTGCCAGCAGTGAAGCGATCGGGGGCAATGAGCAGTTCTTC. This chain connects TRBV6-1 to TRBJ2-1, with a weak D call TRBD2 (6 bases). Germline-derived CDR1 and CDR2 are MNHNS and SASEGT. CDR3 length equals 14 residues. V lost 0 bases and J 6 bases, leaving 9 bases between the germline ends.

This clone was counted a single time. The genes are TRBV2 and TRBJ1-5, with a possible D match to TRBD1 (6 bases). Germline assignment: CDR1 SNHLY and CDR2 FYNNEI. This CDR3 is 15 amino acids long. Trimming stripped 4 bases from V and 2 bases from J, with 12 bases between. The CDR3 DNA is TGTGCCAGCAGTGGGGACATCGCGGGCAATCAGCCCCAGCATTTT. Translation: CASSGDIAGNQPQHF.